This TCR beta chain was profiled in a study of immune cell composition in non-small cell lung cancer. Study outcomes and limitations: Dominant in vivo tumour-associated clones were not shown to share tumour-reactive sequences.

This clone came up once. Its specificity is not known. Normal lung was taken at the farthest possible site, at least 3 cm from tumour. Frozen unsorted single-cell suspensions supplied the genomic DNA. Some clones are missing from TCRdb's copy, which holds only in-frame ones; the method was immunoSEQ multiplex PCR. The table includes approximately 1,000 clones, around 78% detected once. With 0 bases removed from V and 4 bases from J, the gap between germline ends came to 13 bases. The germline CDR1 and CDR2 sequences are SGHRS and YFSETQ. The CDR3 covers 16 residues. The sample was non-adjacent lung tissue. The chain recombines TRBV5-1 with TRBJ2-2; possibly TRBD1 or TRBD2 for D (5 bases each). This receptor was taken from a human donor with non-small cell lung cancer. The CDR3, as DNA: TGCGCCAGCAGCTTGGCCGCAGGGACCCTCACCGGGGAGCTGTTTTTT. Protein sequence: CASSLAAGTLTGELFF.